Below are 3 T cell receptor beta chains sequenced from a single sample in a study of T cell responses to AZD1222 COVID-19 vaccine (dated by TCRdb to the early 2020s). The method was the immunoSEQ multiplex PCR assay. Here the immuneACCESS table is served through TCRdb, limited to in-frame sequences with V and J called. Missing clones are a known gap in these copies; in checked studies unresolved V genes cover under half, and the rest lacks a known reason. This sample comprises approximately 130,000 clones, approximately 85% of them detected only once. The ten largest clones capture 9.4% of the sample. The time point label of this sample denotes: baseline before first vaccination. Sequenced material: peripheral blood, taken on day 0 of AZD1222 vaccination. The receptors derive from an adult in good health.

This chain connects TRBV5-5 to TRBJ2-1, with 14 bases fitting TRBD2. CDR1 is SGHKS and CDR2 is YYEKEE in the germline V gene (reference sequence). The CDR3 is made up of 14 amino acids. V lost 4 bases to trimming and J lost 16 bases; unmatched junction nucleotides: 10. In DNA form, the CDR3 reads TGTGCCAGCAGCCCACGAGGACTAGCGGGGGGCCAATTCTTC. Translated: CASSPRGLAGGQFF.

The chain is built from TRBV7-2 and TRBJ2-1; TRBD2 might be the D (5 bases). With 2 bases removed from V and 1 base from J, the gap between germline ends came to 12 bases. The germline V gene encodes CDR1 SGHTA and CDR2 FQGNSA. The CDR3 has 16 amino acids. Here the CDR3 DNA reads TGTGCCAGCAGCTTAACTCGGACTCTATCCTACAATGAGCAGTTCTTC. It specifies CASSLTRTLSYNEQFF.

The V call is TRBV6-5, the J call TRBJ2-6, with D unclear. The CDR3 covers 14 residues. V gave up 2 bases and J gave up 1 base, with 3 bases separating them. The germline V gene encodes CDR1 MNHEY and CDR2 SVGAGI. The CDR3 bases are TGTGCCAGCAGTTACGTGTCTGGGGCCAACGTCCTGACTTTC. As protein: CASSYVSGANVLTF.